The 28 T cell receptor beta chains below were found in one sample sequenced in a study of blood T cell repertoires in COVID-19. Generated by immunoSEQ multiplex PCR, the TCRdb table keeps only in-frame clones and is missing some. The sample comprises about 80,000 clones, around 79% of which are singletons, and approximately 5.4% rests with the top ten. The sequenced material came from peripheral blood. Every receptor here comes from a man between 50 and 59 years old with active or convalescent COVID-19.

This clone was picked up one time. The V and J genes are TRBV9 and TRBJ2-3; weak D call: TRBD2 (6 bases). CDR1 and CDR2 from the germline V gene are SGDLS and YYNGEE. The V end lost 0 bases, the J end lost 2 bases, and 13 bases lay between the germline ends. The CDR3 has 16 residues. CDR3 residues: CASSVVPAGITDTQYF. CDR3 bases: TGTGCCAGCAGCGTAGTTCCAGCGGGTATCACAGATACGCAGTATTTT. Filled out from reference TRBV9 and TRBJ2-3, the complete variable domain reads DSGVTQTPKHLITATGQRVTLRCSPRSGDLSVYWYQQSLDQGLQFLIQYYNGEERAKGNILERFSAQQFPDLHSELNLSSLELGDSALYFCASSVVPAGITDTQYFGPGTRLTVL.

The chain carries TRBV5-1 and TRBJ2-7; tentative D call: TRBD1 (5 bases). Germline V lookup: CDR1 SGHRS, CDR2 YFSETQ. V was cut by 1 base and J by 2 bases, with 10 bases left in between. There are 14 residues in the CDR3. The CDR3 nucleotides read TGCGCCAGCAGCTTGACACAGGACGCCTACGAGCAGTACTTC. Its translation: CASSLTQDAYEQYF.

The rearrangement uses TRBV7-2 and TRBJ1-3, with a tentative D call TRBD1 (5 bases). The CDR3 is made up of 16 amino acids. Germline values: CDR1 SGHTA, CDR2 FQGNSA. The V end lost 7 bases, the J end lost 0 bases, and 16 bases lay between the germline ends. The CDR3 DNA follows: TGTGCCAGCACCCCGGGGGTCGACCGCTCTGGAAACACCATATATTTT. It yields the protein CASTPGVDRSGNTIYF.

J is TRBJ2-2 and V is TRBV11-3, with TRBD2 matching 8 bases. V shed 5 bases, J shed 3 bases, and the junction held 8 bases outside the gene matches. CDR1 is SGHNT and CDR2 is YENEEA in the germline V gene. The CDR3 contains 16 residues. Here the CDR3 DNA reads TGTGCCAGCAGCCCCCCCGGGGGGGCCTACACCGGGGAGCTGTTTTTT. Its protein product is CASSPPGGAYTGELFF. The full variable domain, completed using reference TRBV11-3 and TRBJ2-2, is EAGVVQSPRYKIIEKKQPVAFWCNPISGHNTLYWYLQNLGQGPELLIRYENEEAVDDSQLPKDRFSAERLKGVDSTLKIQPAELGDSAVYLCASSPPGGAYTGELFFGEGSRLTVL.

V and J are TRBV19 and TRBJ2-1, with a tentative D call TRBD2 (7 bases). Germline values: CDR1 LNHDA, CDR2 SQIVND (reference sequence). This CDR3 is 13 amino acids long. Between the trimmed V and J ends, which lost 6 bases and 7 bases, there was a span of 13 bases. DNA of the CDR3: TGTGCCAGTAGCGGGGGGCCTGAGAATGAGCAGTTCTTC. It translates to CASSGGPENEQFF.

This chain joins TRBV3-1 (or the pseudogene TRBV3-2) and TRBJ2-4, with 7 bases aligning to TRBD2. The CDR3 spans 15 residues. Germline loops: CDR1 LGHDT, CDR2 YNNKEL (reference sequence). The V segment lost 1 base and the J segment 0 bases; nucleotides outside the gene matches: 0. This chain's CDR3 is CASSQGGGAKNIQYF. The CDR3 DNA follows: TGTGCCAGCAGCCAAGGGGGGGGAGCCAAAAACATTCAGTACTTC.

The count of this clone is one. This chain connects TRBV27 to TRBJ1-5; D is ambiguous. V was shortened by 6 bases and J by 0 bases, with 9 bases between the two germline ends. Germline CDR1 reads MNHEY; CDR2 reads SMNVEV (reference sequence). This CDR3 is built from 14 residues. The CDR3 protein is CASSGGVSNQPQHF. DNA of the CDR3: TGTGCCAGCAGCGGCGGGGTTAGCAATCAGCCCCAGCATTTT.

This chain connects TRBV6-7 to TRBJ1-5, with unresolved D. TRBV6-7 is recorded as an ORF, its role being uncertain. With 2 bases removed from V and 1 base from J, the gap between germline ends came to 15 bases. The CDR3 length is 17 residues. The CDR3 DNA reads as TGTGCCAGCAGTTACGGCCGGGCGGGGTTCAGCAATCAGCCCCAGCATTTT. This translates into CASSYGRAGFSNQPQHF.

The J gene is TRBJ2-5, the V gene TRBV3-1 (or the pseudogene TRBV3-2), with 7 bases identical to TRBD2. The CDR3 length is 13 residues. V gave up 7 bases and J gave up 5 bases; unmatched junction bases: 7. Looked up from germline, CDR1 is LGHDT and CDR2 is YNNKEL (reference sequence). Written as DNA, the CDR3 is TGTGCCAGCAAGAGGGCGGGGGACGAGACCCAGTACTTC. This encodes CASKRAGDETQYF.

The rearrangement joins TRBV6-2 or TRBV6-3 to TRBJ2-7, with 12 bases fitting TRBD2. The CDR3 contains 16 residues. With V trimmed by 4 bases and J by 2 bases, 6 bases remained unmatched. Germline lookup yields CDR1 MNHEY and CDR2 SVGEGT. In DNA form, the CDR3 reads TGTGCCAGCAGTTCCCGACTAGCGGGGGCCACCTACGAGCAGTACTTC. Residues: CASSSRLAGATYEQYF.

The rearrangement uses TRBV2 and TRBJ1-2, with 7 positions matching TRBD1. In germline, CDR1 is SNHLY, CDR2 FYNNEI. The CDR3 runs 14 residues. J was trimmed by 7 bases and V by 0 bases; bases with no gene match: 5. Written as DNA, the CDR3 is TGTGCCAGCAGTGAAGCGACAGGGTCTTTTGGCTACACCTTC. It translates to CASSEATGSFGYTF.

This chain connects TRBV4-1 to TRBJ1-4; 8 nucleotides agree with TRBD1. The CDR3 runs 16 residues. CDR1 and CDR2 from the germline V gene are MGHRA and YSYEKL. J was trimmed by 0 bases and V by 4 bases; bases with no gene match: 4. The CDR3 here is CASSPSDRATNEKLFF. The DNA for the CDR3 is TGCGCCAGCAGCCCATCGGACAGGGCAACTAATGAAAAACTGTTTTTT.

The rearrangement joins TRBV7-8 to TRBJ1-5, with 9 bases that match TRBD1. With V trimmed by 1 base and J by 6 bases, 4 bases remained unmatched. This CDR3 comprises 15 residues. Germline CDR1 reads SGHVS; CDR2 reads FQNEAQ. CDR3 protein: CASSLGQGVGQPQHF. CDR3 nucleotide sequence: TGTGCCAGCAGCTTAGGACAGGGGGTCGGTCAGCCCCAGCATTTT.

The genes are TRBV7-2 and TRBJ2-5; 10 bases map to TRBD2. In germline, CDR1 is SGHTA, CDR2 FQGNSA. The CDR3 length is 17 residues. V gave up 4 bases and J gave up 5 bases; unmatched junction bases: 13. CDR3 sequence: CASSWVVAGGLGETQYF. The CDR3 DNA reads TGTGCCAGCAGCTGGGTGGTAGCGGGGGGCCTGGGGGAGACCCAGTACTTC.

As for this clone: The limits of the CDR3 on the DNA are not certain, so only TCRdb's listed CDR3 is given. This chain joins TRBV2 and TRBJ1-5. Germline values: CDR1 SNHLY, CDR2 FYNNEI. The CDR3 sequence runs 18 residues, both termini included. The CDR3 is CASRLRAGGGYRNQPQHF.

The chain couples TRBV24-1 to TRBJ2-7, with D possibly being TRBD1 (5 bases). V was cut by 2 bases and J by 5 bases, with 9 bases left in between. CDR3 length: 13 residues. Germline V gives CDR1 KGHDR, CDR2 SFDVKD. CDR3 nucleotides: TGTGCCACCAGTGATTCAGGGTTTCACGAGCAGTACTTC. Translation gives CATSDSGFHEQYF.

This clone was seen a single time. Being one base from a much bigger clone, this may be a read error. The chain is built from TRBV7-8 and TRBJ1-5; no clear D gene. V dropped 1 base and J dropped 7 bases, with 8 bases sitting between them. Germline CDR1 is SGHVS and CDR2 is FQNEAQ. The CDR3 spans 13 residues. The DNA for the CDR3 is TGTGCCAGCAGCTTAGTCAGAGGACAGCCCCAGCATTTT. This codes for CASSLVRGQPQHF.

This chain uses TRBV6-6 with TRBJ1-1; weak D call: TRBD1 (5 bases). The germline V gene encodes CDR1 MNHNY and CDR2 SVGAGI (reference sequence). The CDR3 length is 16 residues. V gave up 6 bases and J gave up 4 bases, with 21 bases separating them. The chain's CDR3 is CASSSSGAHGGTEAFF. Here the CDR3 DNA reads TGTGCCAGCAGCTCGAGTGGGGCCCACGGGGGCACTGAAGCTTTCTTT.

This clone has only a few counts. The rearrangement links TRBV5-8 to TRBJ2-3, with a possible D match to TRBD1 (5 bases). CDR1 and CDR2 from the germline V gene are SGHTS and YDEGEE. The V end lost 2 bases, the J end lost 0 bases, and 13 bases lay between the germline ends. CDR3 length: 16 residues. This chain's CDR3 is CASSFGFRASTDTQYF. Here the CDR3 DNA reads TGTGCCAGCAGCTTTGGCTTCAGGGCCAGCACAGATACGCAGTATTTT.

The chain carries TRBV7-8 and TRBJ2-3; the match to TRBD1 covers 9 bases. Germline values: CDR1 SGHVS, CDR2 FQNEAQ. Trimming at V came to 0 bases and at J to 6 bases, leaving 4 bases not matched to a gene. The length of the CDR3 is 15 residues. CDR3 DNA sequence: TGTGCCAGCAGCTTAGCCGGACAGGGGTGGGATACGCAGTATTTT. It yields the protein CASSLAGQGWDTQYF.

The V and J genes are TRBV10-3 and TRBJ1-5, with TRBD1 matching 12 bases. Germline V gene data show CDR1 as ENHRY and CDR2 as SYGVKD. The CDR3 has 18 amino acids. V gave up 1 base and J gave up 0 bases; unmatched junction bases: 4. As DNA, the CDR3 is TGTGCCATCAGTGAGTTCGGGACAGGGGGCAATAGCAATCAGCCCCAGCATTTT. Protein product: CAISEFGTGGNSNQPQHF.

A few counts support this clone. This chain uses TRBV25-1 with TRBJ1-3, with D tentatively TRBD1 (6 bases). This CDR3 has 17 amino acids. V lost 5 bases to trimming and J lost 0 bases, with 17 bases between them. The germline CDR1 and CDR2 sequences are MGHDK and SYGVNS. The CDR3 spells CASSTQDRLSSGNTIYF. Here the CDR3 DNA reads TGTGCCAGCAGTACCCAGGACAGATTGAGCTCTGGAAACACCATATATTTT.

The chain joins TRBV24-1 to TRBJ1-5; maybe TRBD1 (5 bases). This CDR3 contains 16 residues. V shed 4 bases and J shed 4 bases, with 16 bases lying between them. Germline values: CDR1 KGHDR, CDR2 SFDVKD. The CDR3 region is CATSDSRQFTNQPQHF. The CDR3 bases are TGTGCCACCAGTGACAGTCGACAGTTCACTAATCAGCCCCAGCATTTT.

This chain joins TRBV7-9 and TRBJ2-3; 10 nucleotides align to TRBD2. The CDR3 has 16 amino acids. Per germline, CDR1 SEHNR and CDR2 FQNEAQ (reference sequence). Trimming removed 5 bases from V and 2 bases from J; junction bases left unmatched: 7. The CDR3 nucleotides read TGTGCCAGCAGCCCTTACGGACTAGCGGCCACAGATACGCAGTATTTT. This codes for CASSPYGLAATDTQYF.

This clone was recorded once. The V call is TRBV7-6, the J call TRBJ2-7; possibly TRBD2 for D (6 bases). The germline gives CDR1 SGHVS, CDR2 FNYEAQ. Trimming pared 7 bases from V and 0 bases from J, leaving 19 bases between. The CDR3 is made up of 16 amino acids. The CDR3 DNA is TGTGCCAGCACCACCGGCCGGGGGTCACTCTCCTACGAGCAGTACTTC. It translates to CASTTGRGSLSYEQYF.

Only one count was recorded for this clone. The chain has TRBV12-3 or TRBV12-4 and TRBJ1-2, with D possibly TRBD1 on 5 matching bases. Trimming pared 6 bases from V and 4 bases from J, leaving 9 bases between. This CDR3 region has 12 residues. The DNA of the CDR3 is TGTGCCAGCAGAACCGGGGGCTATGGCTACACCTTC. Its translation: CASRTGGYGYTF.

There are a few counts of this clone. The chain combines TRBV29-1 with TRBJ1-2, with TRBD1 as a possible D gene (5 bases). V gave up 7 bases and J gave up 4 bases, with 16 bases separating them. CDR1 SQVTM and CDR2 ANQGSEA come from the germline V gene. This CDR3 spans 13 amino acids. The CDR3 DNA reads TGCAGCGAGACCCAGGGCCTCCCCTATGGCTACACCTTC. Translation: CSETQGLPYGYTF.

The V and J genes are TRBV20-1 and TRBJ1-2, with a weak D call TRBD1 (6 bases). Germline CDR1 is DFQATT and CDR2 is SNEGSKA (reference sequence). The CDR3 runs to 11 residues. With 6 bases removed from V and 6 bases from J, the gap between germline ends came to 11 bases. CDR3 sequence reads: CSARGGDGYTF. CDR3 sequence (DNA): TGCAGTGCCAGGGGAGGGGATGGCTACACCTTC.